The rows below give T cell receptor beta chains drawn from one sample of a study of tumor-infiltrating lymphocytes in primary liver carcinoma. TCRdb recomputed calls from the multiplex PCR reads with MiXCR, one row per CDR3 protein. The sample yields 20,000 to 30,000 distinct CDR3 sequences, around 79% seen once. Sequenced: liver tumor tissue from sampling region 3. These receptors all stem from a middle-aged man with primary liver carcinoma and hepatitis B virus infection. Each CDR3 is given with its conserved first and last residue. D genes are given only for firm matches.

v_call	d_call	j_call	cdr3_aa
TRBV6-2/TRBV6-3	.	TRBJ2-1	CVSSLHLVISLGEQFF
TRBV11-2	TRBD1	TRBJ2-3	CASSLEGGTDTWYF
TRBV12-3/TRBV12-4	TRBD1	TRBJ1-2	CASSLGTGGGNGYTF
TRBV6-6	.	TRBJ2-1	CASSYPTSRIADEQFF
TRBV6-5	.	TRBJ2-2	CASSYAQSTRELFF
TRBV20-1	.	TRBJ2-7	CCARDLGRVFYEQYF
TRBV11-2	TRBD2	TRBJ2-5	CSSSQTPGGGKETQYF
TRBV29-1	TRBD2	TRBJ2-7	CSARQGGNVQYF
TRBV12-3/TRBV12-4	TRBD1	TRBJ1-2	CASSLGQEANHGYTF
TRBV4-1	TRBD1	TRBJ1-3	CANSQEGTGANTIYF
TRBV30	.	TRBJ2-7	CAWSVRDHEHYF
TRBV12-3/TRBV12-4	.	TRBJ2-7	CASGPGLSYNQYF